Following are 2 T cell receptor beta chains from one sample sequenced in a study of shared clonotypes between healthy human individuals. TCRdb's table, derived via immunoSEQ multiplex PCR, lists solely in-frame clones and lacks some. This repertoire shows fewer than 3 million clones, less than 95% found once; its top ten account for 0.37%. Sequences were obtained from naive CD4+ T cells from PBMCs. Sample subset: CD45RA+ positively selected. The source of these receptors is a man younger than 30 in good health. Some clones in this sample may be carry-over from other donors' samples.

The V and J genes are TRBV6-1 and TRBJ2-1, with 11 bases aligning to TRBD2. The V gene end was trimmed by 9 bases and the J gene end by 7 bases; junction bases not matched to a gene: 11. CDR1 is MNHNS and CDR2 is SASEGT in the germline V gene. CDR3 length: 15 residues. CDR3 sequence reads: CASIPELAGANEQFF. CDR3 coding DNA: TGTGCCAGTATCCCGGAACTAGCGGGAGCAAATGAGCAGTTCTTC.

The V call is TRBV6-6, the J call TRBJ1-2; D not resolved. The CDR3 contains 13 residues. V gave up 7 bases and J gave up 4 bases, with 13 bases separating them. Germline values: CDR1 MNHNY, CDR2 SVGAGI (reference sequence). CDR3: CASTEGPVYGYTF. CDR3 bases: TGTGCCAGCACGGAAGGACCAGTCTATGGCTACACCTTC.